Shown below are 19 T cell receptor beta chains from a single sample sequenced in a study of T cell responses to AZD1222 COVID-19 vaccine. Repertoires were generated with immunoSEQ multiplex PCR, while TCRdb's copy carries only in-frame clones and drops some. This table holds 150,000 to 190,000 clones, about 88% found once. This specimen consisted of peripheral blood, obtained after recovery from COVID-19. The source is an adult who had recovered from COVID-19.

This chain connects TRBV5-1 to TRBJ1-1; a weak D match, TRBD1 (5 bases). Germline V lookup: CDR1 SGHRS, CDR2 YFSETQ. The V gene lost 1 base and the J gene lost 2 bases, with 9 bases spanning the gap. CDR3 length equals 14 residues. Here the CDR3 reads CASSLNQGNTEAFF. CDR3 nucleotide sequence: TGCGCCAGCAGCTTGAATCAGGGCAACACTGAAGCTTTCTTT.

The chain carries TRBV2 and TRBJ2-2; 9 bases fit TRBD1. The junction had 19 bases not matched to a gene; V was cut back by 0 bases and J by 2 bases. Germline V gives CDR1 SNHLY, CDR2 FYNNEI. CDR3 length: 22 amino acids. CDR3 bases: TGTGCCAGCAGTGAAGCCTCCCGGGACAGGGTATTCTTGGAGGCAAACACCGGGGAGCTGTTTTTT. Residues: CASSEASRDRVFLEANTGELFF.

This clone has just a few counts. The genes are TRBV20-1 and TRBJ1-1; D unclear. The germline gives CDR1 DFQATT, CDR2 SNEGSKA (reference sequence). The CDR3 extends over 11 amino acids. Between the trimmed V and J ends, which lost 6 bases and 0 bases, there was a span of 5 bases. Here the CDR3 DNA reads TGCAGTGCGAGAATGAACACTGAAGCTTTCTTT. It encodes CSARMNTEAFF.

The rearrangement uses TRBV7-9 and TRBJ1-4; 8 nucleotides line up with TRBD1. This CDR3 comprises 15 residues. J was trimmed by 9 bases and V by 5 bases; bases with no gene match: 11. In germline, CDR1 is SEHNR, CDR2 FQNEAQ (reference sequence). The CDR3 DNA reads TGTGCCAGCAGCCCCCAGGGACAGGCCCCCCAAAAACTGTTTTTT. As protein: CASSPQGQAPQKLFF.

The chain combines TRBV9 with TRBJ1-5; D is unclear. V was clipped by 0 bases and J by 3 bases, with 7 bases between them. Per the germline V gene, CDR1 is SGDLS and CDR2 is YYNGEE. This CDR3 is built from 14 residues. The CDR3 DNA reads TGTGCCAGCAGCGTAGGAGGGATCAATCAGCCCCAGCATTTT. Its protein is CASSVGGINQPQHF.

This clone was detected once. The chain carries TRBV19 and TRBJ1-4; D unresolved. Germline values: CDR1 LNHDA, CDR2 SQIVND (reference sequence). CDR3 size: 13 residues. V was pared by 5 bases and J by 6 bases, with 10 bases between. The CDR3 loop reads CASSLHVDEKLFF. In DNA, the CDR3 is TGTGCCAGTAGTCTACACGTCGATGAAAAACTGTTTTTT. Supplemented by reference TRBV19 and TRBJ1-4, the full variable domain reads DGGITQSPKYLFRKEGQNVTLSCEQNLNHDAMYWYRQDPGQGLRLIYYSQIVNDFQKGDIAEGYSVSREKKESFPLTVTSAQKNPTAFYLCASSLHVDEKLFFGSGTQLSVL.

A remark on this clone: Different DNA sequences within this sample yield the same CDR3. This chain uses TRBV11-3 with TRBJ1-1; D might be TRBD1 (5 bases). The CDR3 extends over 13 amino acids. Germline lookup yields CDR1 SGHNT and CDR2 YENEEA. V lost 5 bases, J lost 1 base, and 8 bases lay in between. Here the CDR3 reads CASSPRGNTEAFF. The CDR3 bases are TGTGCCAGCAGCCCAAGGGGGAACACTGAAGCTTTCTTT.

This clone was picked up a small number of times. The V call is TRBV7-8, the J call TRBJ2-2, with 8 bases aligning to TRBD2. This CDR3 comprises 17 residues. CDR1 and CDR2 from the germline V gene are SGHVS and FQNEAQ. The V gene end was trimmed by 5 bases and the J gene end by 1 base; junction bases not matched to a gene: 9. CDR3 nucleotide sequence: TGTGCCAGCAGCCCCTTACGGGCGGGAGGGAACACCGGGGAGCTGTTTTTT. Protein product: CASSPLRAGGNTGELFF.

The V and J genes are TRBV5-4 and TRBJ1-3, with D perhaps matching TRBD1 (5 bases). Germline values: CDR1 SGHNT, CDR2 YYREEE (reference sequence). The CDR3 contains 18 residues. V was cut by 3 bases and J by 1 base, with 20 bases left in between. The CDR3 nucleotides read TGTGCCAGCAGCTACTCATTTACAGGCCTGGGGTCTGGAAACACCATATATTTT. Encoded protein: CASSYSFTGLGSGNTIYF.

The V call is TRBV6-5, the J call TRBJ1-2; D might be TRBD1 (6 bases). The CDR3 is made up of 13 amino acids. CDR1 MNHEY and CDR2 SVGAGI come from the germline V gene. V was shortened by 9 bases and J by 0 bases, with 11 bases between the two germline ends. CDR3 protein: CASLDRANYGYTF. DNA of the CDR3: TGTGCCAGTCTGGACAGAGCTAACTATGGCTACACCTTC.

V gene TRBV28 combines with J gene TRBJ2-7, with unresolved D. The CDR3 has 13 residues. Germline V gene sequence: CDR1 MDHEN, CDR2 SYDVKM. The ends were cut back, 6 bases at V and 3 bases at J, with 12 bases in the middle. The CDR3 bases are TGTGCCAGCAGCTTCTCCCGCTTCTACGAGCAGTACTTC. As protein: CASSFSRFYEQYF.

As for this clone: The sample has other DNA sequences that encode this CDR3 too. This chain uses TRBV6-1 with TRBJ1-5; 8 bases align to TRBD1. J lost 7 bases, V lost 1 base, and 6 bases had no gene match. The CDR3 has 15 amino acids. Germline V lookup: CDR1 MNHNS, CDR2 SASEGT. Here the CDR3 reads CASSEGAGGGQPQHF. The CDR3 nucleotides are TGTGCCAGCAGTGAAGGGGCAGGGGGCGGACAGCCCCAGCATTTT.

J is TRBJ1-2 and V is TRBV29-1; D remains ambiguous. Looked up from germline, CDR1 is SQVTM and CDR2 is ANQGSEA. V was cut by 5 bases and J by 2 bases, with 18 bases left in between. The CDR3 has 15 amino acids. CDR3 sequence (DNA): TGCAGCGTTTCAGTATCATTGGGAGGGAACTATGGCTACACCTTC. Its protein is CSVSVSLGGNYGYTF.

The gene calls are TRBV24-1 and TRBJ2-7; tentatively, D is TRBD1 or TRBD2 (5 bases each). The V gene's germline CDR1 is KGHDR and CDR2 SFDVKD. The CDR3 runs 16 residues. The V gene lost 3 bases and the J gene lost 2 bases, with 16 bases spanning the gap. DNA for the CDR3: TGTGCCACCAGTGATGACCGGGACCCGGTCCCCTACGAGCAGTACTTC. This encodes CATSDDRDPVPYEQYF.

This CDR3 is CASTTGGNQPQHF. The CDR3, as DNA: TGTGCCAGCACTACAGGGGGCAATCAGCCCCAGCATTTT. The chain recombines TRBV2 with TRBJ1-5, with 7 bases matching TRBD1. CDR3 length equals 13 residues. Germline V gene data show CDR1 as SNHLY and CDR2 as FYNNEI. The trim removed 7 bases at V and 2 bases at J, leaving 2 bases unmatched.

In DNA form, the CDR3 reads TGTGCCAGCAGCTCGAGCGGGGGGCAACAAGAGACCCAGTACTTC. Amino acid sequence: CASSSSGGQQETQYF. The chain joins TRBV7-3 to TRBJ2-5; 9 nucleotides align to TRBD2. Losses at the gene ends were 4 bases for V and 2 bases for J; bases not matched to a gene: 5. This CDR3 has 15 amino acids. Germline V gives CDR1 SGHTA, CDR2 FQGTGA.

The V call is TRBV12-3 or TRBV12-4, the J call TRBJ2-7; maybe TRBD1 (6 bases). Trimming cost V 6 bases and J 4 bases, with 10 bases left between them. This CDR3 is built from 12 residues. The CDR3 coding sequence is TGTGCCAGCAGCCCCACAGGGTACGAGCAGTACTTC. The encoded protein is CASSPTGYEQYF.

The genes are TRBV7-3 and TRBJ2-1; TRBD2 matches 9 bases. The CDR3 runs 16 residues. CDR1 SGHTA and CDR2 FQGTGA come from the germline V gene. The ends lost 3 bases at V and 6 bases at J; junction bases unmatched: 9. This chain's CDR3 is CASSLVWLRGGNEQFF. The CDR3 region has the DNA TGTGCCAGCAGCTTGGTTTGGTTGCGGGGGGGCAATGAGCAGTTCTTC.

The chain uses TRBV25-1 and TRBJ2-7; D might be TRBD2 (6 bases). Germline CDR1 reads MGHDK; CDR2 reads SYGVNS. Trimming shortened V by 7 bases and J by 1 base, and 17 bases separated the two germline ends. This CDR3 is 15 amino acids long. In DNA, the CDR3 is TGTGCCAGCACGAAAGGCGGGACGTTTTCCTACGAGCAGTACTTC. Encoded protein: CASTKGGTFSYEQYF.